This TCR beta chain appears in the sequencing data of a study of PD-1 blockade in classical Hodgkin lymphoma. Looking at the study overall: Patients were given intravenous nivolumab, 3 mg/kg, every 2 weeks. Study outcomes and limitations: Patients who responded completely had about the same baseline diversity as newly diagnosed patients. Exclusion applied to patients who initiated nivolumab less than 1 year following ASCT. In newly diagnosed patients, baseline TCR diversity was reportedly below that of healthy donors.

Time point given: cycle 4 day 1 (C4D1), after more than five weeks of nivolumab. Relapse was seen in all patients after autologous stem cell transplantation, and brentuximab vedotin exposure was variable. PBMCs were thawed, and CD8+ T cells were then isolated from them by magnetic negative selection. Turning to this clone: No antigen is known for it.

Sequenced by immunoSEQ multiplex PCR; TCRdb stores in-frame clones only, minus some. This sample has approximately 19,000 clones; about nine tenths occur once, and the top ten carry approximately 5.3%. The CDR3 is 13 amino acids. V was shortened by 4 bases and J by 0 bases, with 7 bases between the two germline ends. CDR1 and CDR2 from the germline V gene are SGHAT and FQNNGV. The chain uses TRBV11-2 and TRBJ2-7; possible D gene TRBD1, 5 bases. The sample here was CD8+ T cells from blood, taken before the fourth cycle of nivolumab. The sequence derives from a human donor with classical Hodgkin lymphoma. This chain's CDR3 is CASSWQGSYEQYF. The DNA for the CDR3 is TGTGCCAGCAGCTGGCAGGGCTCCTACGAGCAGTACTTC.